This is a list of T cell receptor beta chains from one sample in a study of blood T cell repertoires in COVID-19. The method was immunoSEQ multiplex PCR; TCRdb's version includes in-frame clones alone and lacks a portion of them. This table has 150,000 to 200,000 clones, around 90% appearing once. Specimen: PBMCs or T cells enriched from blood (not recorded which). These receptors came from a woman younger than 45 who had recovered from COVID-19. CDR3s include the opening cysteine and the closing phenylalanine or tryptophan. Fields, in order: D gene, V gene, J gene, CDR3 protein. The D gene is left open where the match is weak.

D gene: TRBD1; V gene: TRBV12-5; J gene: TRBJ2-2; CDR3 protein: CASGLALDRALTGELFF
D gene: NA; V gene: TRBV18; J gene: TRBJ2-7; CDR3 protein: CASSSDTYEQYF
D gene: TRBD1; V gene: TRBV5-1; J gene: TRBJ2-5; CDR3 protein: CASSFEGGNRLYF
D gene: NA; V gene: TRBV18; J gene: TRBJ2-1; CDR3 protein: CASSPPTGDSDEQFF
D gene: TRBD1; V gene: TRBV28; J gene: TRBJ2-7; CDR3 protein: CASITGTDALYEQYF
D gene: NA; V gene: TRBV18; J gene: TRBJ1-1; CDR3 protein: CASTTFAGTEAFF
D gene: TRBD2; V gene: TRBV3-1/TRBV3-2; J gene: TRBJ2-5; CDR3 protein: CASSQEGGEETQYF
D gene: NA; V gene: TRBV5-1; J gene: TRBJ1-1; CDR3 protein: CASSLEGGAFF
D gene: NA; V gene: TRBV4-3; J gene: TRBJ2-6; CDR3 protein: CASSQDRASGANVLTF
D gene: NA; V gene: TRBV7-9; J gene: TRBJ1-2; CDR3 protein: CASSLGSFYGYTF
D gene: NA; V gene: TRBV6-1; J gene: TRBJ2-2; CDR3 protein: CASSERGNANTGELFF
D gene: TRBD1; V gene: TRBV18; J gene: TRBJ1-1; CDR3 protein: CASSPNPGTGTNTEAFF
D gene: NA; V gene: TRBV7-9; J gene: TRBJ1-2; CDR3 protein: CASSLSLRSYGYTF
D gene: NA; V gene: TRBV5-4; J gene: TRBJ1-4; CDR3 protein: CASSLGGLTNEKLFF
D gene: NA; V gene: TRBV2; J gene: TRBJ1-4; CDR3 protein: CASRVGLGEKLFF
D gene: NA; V gene: TRBV7-3; J gene: TRBJ1-6; CDR3 protein: CASSLLGVQSPLHF
D gene: TRBD2; V gene: TRBV7-2; J gene: TRBJ2-7; CDR3 protein: CASSPGLAFEQYF
D gene: TRBD1; V gene: TRBV19; J gene: TRBJ2-5; CDR3 protein: CASRGTGGSSETQYF
D gene: NA; V gene: TRBV13; J gene: TRBJ2-7; CDR3 protein: CASSRWQGSDEQYF
D gene: NA; V gene: TRBV13; J gene: TRBJ1-2; CDR3 protein: CASSPGLRRGGYTF
D gene: TRBD2; V gene: TRBV7-3; J gene: TRBJ2-3; CDR3 protein: CASSPLSGTTDTQYF
D gene: TRBD2; V gene: TRBV6-1; J gene: TRBJ2-7; CDR3 protein: CASWDYQSGEQYF
D gene: NA; V gene: TRBV5-1; J gene: TRBJ2-1; CDR3 protein: CASSLVEGQGHEQFF
D gene: TRBD1; V gene: TRBV4-1; J gene: TRBJ2-7; CDR3 protein: CASSQDLTGGFSYEQYF
D gene: TRBD2; V gene: TRBV4-2; J gene: TRBJ2-1; CDR3 protein: CASSQGRGGYNEQFF
D gene: TRBD2; V gene: TRBV24-1; J gene: TRBJ2-2; CDR3 protein: CATSDWTSGSTGELFF
D gene: TRBD1; V gene: TRBV24-1; J gene: TRBJ1-4; CDR3 protein: CATSDQDRVGLLFF
D gene: NA; V gene: TRBV5-1; J gene: TRBJ1-2; CDR3 protein: CASSLSGGANYGYTF
D gene: NA; V gene: TRBV9; J gene: TRBJ1-3; CDR3 protein: CASSDPPGGSGNTIYF
D gene: NA; V gene: TRBV2; J gene: TRBJ1-2; CDR3 protein: CASSQGLTNYGYTF
D gene: TRBD1; V gene: TRBV6-5; J gene: TRBJ2-6; CDR3 protein: CASSLTGAGANVLTF
D gene: TRBD1; V gene: TRBV27; J gene: TRBJ1-5; CDR3 protein: CASCRDREPGQPQHF
D gene: TRBD1; V gene: TRBV6-2/TRBV6-3; J gene: TRBJ1-1; CDR3 protein: CASSWTGSNTEAFF
D gene: TRBD1; V gene: TRBV5-8; J gene: TRBJ1-1; CDR3 protein: CASSITGGTKYIEAFF
D gene: NA; V gene: TRBV27; J gene: TRBJ2-7; CDR3 protein: CASSDNRIHEQYF
D gene: NA; V gene: TRBV7-2; J gene: TRBJ1-1; CDR3 protein: CASSPGVQIEAFF
D gene: NA; V gene: TRBV12-3/TRBV12-4; J gene: TRBJ1-1; CDR3 protein: CASSFRVAEAFF
D gene: NA; V gene: TRBV11-2; J gene: TRBJ2-7; CDR3 protein: CASRTASSYEQYF
D gene: NA; V gene: TRBV5-5; J gene: TRBJ1-1; CDR3 protein: CASSLPQGYTEAFF
D gene: NA; V gene: TRBV3-1/TRBV3-2; J gene: TRBJ1-1; CDR3 protein: CASSQDRETEAFF
D gene: NA; V gene: TRBV2; J gene: TRBJ2-4; CDR3 protein: CASSENSRYRQYF
D gene: TRBD1; V gene: TRBV2; J gene: TRBJ1-2; CDR3 protein: CASSSRQGFSGYTF
D gene: NA; V gene: TRBV25-1; J gene: TRBJ1-6; CDR3 protein: CASSEWAIPNSPLHF
D gene: TRBD1; V gene: TRBV7-2; J gene: TRBJ1-1; CDR3 protein: CASSSRGSPGRGANTEAFF
D gene: NA; V gene: TRBV7-9; J gene: TRBJ2-7; CDR3 protein: CASSASYEQYF